This TCR beta chain was profiled in a study of blood T cell repertoires in COVID-19. Overall study context: PBMCs, B-cell-depleted T cells, or T cells were the source of the cDNA or gDNA that made up the material.

Recovery among Cohort 3 donors was established by two negative PCRs, clearance, or symptom resolution. This CDR3 has 13 residues. V dropped 4 bases and J dropped 3 bases, with 13 bases sitting between them. The V gene's germline CDR1 is GTSNPN and CDR2 SVGIG (reference sequence). Method: immunoSEQ multiplex PCR; TCRdb's copy keeps in-frame clones and lacks some. The data show more than 350,000 clones, around 87% seen once. This clone was found a few times. V and J are TRBV30 and TRBJ2-7; D is ambiguous. Sequencing was carried out using PBMCs or T cells enriched from blood (not recorded which). This receptor was identified in a woman in her forties or fifties who had recovered from COVID-19. The CDR3 DNA follows: TGTGCCTGGACCCCAGGCGACCACTACGAGCAGTACTTC. Encoded protein: CAWTPGDHYEQYF.